This T cell receptor (beta chain) was found in a study of shared clonotypes between healthy human individuals. When replicate PCRs were run on sorted subsets, they used about 220 ng DNA, approximately 27,000 T cell genomes. Profiled with immunoSEQ multiplex PCR; TCRdb holds only in-frame clones, not every one. The table has over a million clones, roughly 75% seen once. Trimming pared 6 bases from V and 0 bases from J, leaving 15 bases between. The CDR3 consists of 16 residues. Germline V gene lookup returns CDR1 MNHNY and CDR2 SVGAGI (reference sequence). This clonotype was obtained from a man aged 18 to 30 in good health. The source material was memory CD4+ T cells sorted from blood. Subset specified: CD45RA-negative fraction. The V call is TRBV6-6, the J call TRBJ2-1; D assignment may be TRBD1 or TRBD2 (5 bases each). The CDR3 spells CASRPLRGSSYNEQFF. CDR3 nucleotide sequence: TGTGCCAGCAGGCCCCTGAGGGGTAGCTCCTACAATGAGCAGTTCTTC.